This T cell receptor beta chain is drawn from a study of blood T cell repertoires in COVID-19 (dated by TCRdb to the early 2020s). With respect to the entire study: Samples covering the acute and convalescent phases of COVID-19 were provided by collaborators in the United States, Italy and Spain. The material from the prospective study consisted of cDNA or gDNA derived from T cells, B-cell-depleted T cells, or PBMCs. The dataset comprised deeply sampled blood TCRbeta repertoires from subjects exposed to, actively infected with, or recovered from COVID-19. The repertoires were made available in a free public database intended to serve as a resource for research on the immune response to SARS-CoV-2. Samples came from the ongoing ImmuneRACE study (first 160 participants) plus 1,254 subjects from 6 global collaborators. Sample metadata almost always included a de-identified subject ID, COVID-19 status, age in years and sex. HLA class I and class II types, where available, came from metadata supplied by the sample provider rather than from assay-based typing. Broad study findings and their caveats: Clinical and demographic metadata were provided uncurated, with the amount varying by source and participant.

The CDR3 starts with the cysteine, ends with the phenylalanine, and has 13 residues. The read is trimmed to its CDR3 DNA, 39 bases read in frame from base 1. Looking up the germline V gene yields CDR1 MNHNS and CDR2 SASEGT. Trimming takes 3 bases from V and 5 bases from J, and the germline ends sit 10 bases apart. Participants in the prospective study were aged about 18 to 95 years, lived in over 20 United States geographic areas, and enrolled through a virtual design. In the prospective study, cohorts were assigned on the basis of participant-reported clinical history obtained from a screening survey and a study questionnaire. ImmuneRACE Cohort 3 recovered participants were defined by two consecutive negative NP/OP PCR tests, healthcare professional clearance, or symptom resolution. In the prospective study, whole blood, serum and a nasopharyngeal or oropharyngeal swab were collected from each participant by mobile phlebotomists. Over an approximately 2-month period, participants in the prospective study had the option of providing additional blood draws and questionnaires. Before DNA extraction, prospective study blood samples were shipped either frozen or at room temperature.

Concerning this clone: Its antigen is currently not known. Base qualities are not recorded, but no much larger clone differs from it by a single base.

The immunoSEQ Assay, a bias-controlled multiplex PCR, was used to amplify TCRbeta CDR3 regions from genomic DNA. In the authors' own workflow: Nucleated cell counts per sample were estimated from amplification of reference gene primers within the assay. To quantify the absolute abundance of each unique TCRbeta CDR3 rearrangement, sequence reads were collapsed and filtered. For each sample, productive Simpson clonality was calculated as the square root of Simpson's diversity index over productive rearrangements. In TCRdb, the immuneACCESS table is reduced to in-frame sequences with V and J assigned. These tables do not hold every clone; where another copy was compared, an unresolved V gene accounts for under half, and the others remain unexplained. The V and J calls and clone size are taken from that table; D and trimming were inferred from the DNA. Here the sample has around 200,000 clones; about nine tenths occur a single time. The ten largest clones capture 1.2% of the sample.

The sequence derives from a man aged 25-45 years who had recovered from COVID-19. The sequence is built from TRBV6-1 and TRBJ2-5; the best D guess is TRBD2, with 6 bases matching. Sequenced input: PBMCs or T cells enriched from blood (not recorded which). Here is the DNA: TGTGCCAGCAGTGAGTGGGGGGAGGAGACCCAGTACTTC. Translated, this gives CASSEWGEETQYF.